Each of the 11 T cell receptor beta chains below was sequenced from the same sample in a study of siplizumab effects on memory and regulatory T cells. Assay: immunoSEQ multiplex PCR; the TCRdb copy retains only in-frame clones and omits some. The sample holds 60,000 to 65,000 clones; about 80% are singletons and the top ten take roughly 0.4%. Sequencing was performed on memory CD4+ T cells sorted from blood. These receptors were obtained from a human donor in good health.

This clone has just a few counts. V and J are TRBV5-4 and TRBJ1-1; D gene unclear. The germline gives CDR1 SGHNT, CDR2 YYREEE (reference sequence). The CDR3 totals 14 residues. V was trimmed by 0 bases and J by 1 base, leaving 7 bases between them. The CDR3 region is CASSLALGNTEAFF. For the CDR3, the DNA is TGTGCCAGCAGCTTGGCCCTGGGGAACACTGAAGCTTTCTTT.

The chain recombines TRBV6-1 with TRBJ2-5, with TRBD2 identical over 8 bases. The J segment lost 5 bases and the V segment lost 8 bases, leaving 13 bases of the junction unmatched. Germline CDR1 MNHNS, CDR2 SASEGT. CDR3 size: 15 residues. The DNA for the CDR3 is TGTGCCAGCCTGTATCCGGGACTAGGGGGGGAGACCCAGTACTTC. It yields the protein CASLYPGLGGETQYF.

The J gene is TRBJ2-1, the V gene TRBV7-2, with D tentatively TRBD1 (6 bases). Germline CDR1 and CDR2: SGHTA and FQGNSA. This CDR3 region has 14 residues. V dropped 3 bases and J dropped 7 bases, with 13 bases sitting between them. Here the CDR3 reads CASSFSSGENEQFF. Here the CDR3 DNA reads TGTGCCAGCAGCTTTTCGTCAGGGGAGAATGAGCAGTTCTTC.

The chain recombines TRBV5-4 with TRBJ2-5; the match to TRBD1 covers 9 bases. From germline, CDR1 is SGHNT and CDR2 YYREEE (reference sequence). CDR3 length: 16 residues. The V segment lost 4 bases and the J segment 4 bases; nucleotides outside the gene matches: 11. Here the CDR3 reads CASSRPVGTGIETQYF. CDR3 nucleotides: TGTGCCAGCAGCCGGCCAGTTGGGACAGGGATAGAGACCCAGTACTTC. Filled out from reference TRBV5-4 and TRBJ2-5, the complete variable domain reads ETGVTQSPTHLIKTRGQQVTLRCSSQSGHNTVSWYQQALGQGPQFIFQYYREEENGRGNFPPRFSGLQFPNYSSELNVNALELDDSALYLCASSRPVGTGIETQYFGPGTRLLVL.

The V call is TRBV6-1, the J call TRBJ2-5; 10 bases map to TRBD1. Germline lookup yields CDR1 MNHNS and CDR2 SASEGT. CDR3 length: 15 residues. The V gene end was trimmed by 5 bases and the J gene end by 4 bases; junction bases not matched to a gene: 7. The CDR3 DNA sequence: TGTGCCAGCAGTAACCCAAGGACAGGGGGAGAGACCCAGTACTTC. Residues: CASSNPRTGGETQYF.

This clone was counted between two and nine times. The V call is TRBV18, the J call TRBJ2-3; D ambiguous. The CDR3 runs to 14 residues. Trimming took 4 bases from V and 5 from J, leaving 13 bases between them. The V gene's germline CDR1 is KGHSH and CDR2 LQKENI. CDR3 sequence reads: CASSRPGVGDTQYF. In DNA form, the CDR3 reads TGTGCCAGCTCACGACCGGGCGTTGGAGATACGCAGTATTTT.

This clone was detected once. V is TRBV10-3 and J is TRBJ1-4; D is unresolved. CDR1 ENHRY and CDR2 SYGVKD come from the germline V gene. Trimming stripped 0 bases from V and 4 bases from J, with 9 bases between. This CDR3 comprises 15 residues. The CDR3 loop reads CAISESGGYNEKLFF. The CDR3 nucleotides read TGTGCCATCAGTGAGTCAGGCGGATATAATGAAAAACTGTTTTTT.

This chain joins TRBV2 and TRBJ2-3; D remains ambiguous. The CDR3 totals 13 residues. V shed 4 bases and J shed 2 bases, with 7 bases lying between them. Looked up from germline, CDR1 is SNHLY and CDR2 is FYNNEI. In DNA form, the CDR3 reads TGTGCCAGCAGTGGGTACCTCACAGATACGCAGTATTTT. Residues: CASSGYLTDTQYF.

The CDR3 nucleotides read TGTGCCAGCAGCTTAGCTGATATATCCAGCTACGAGCAGTACTTC. Translation gives CASSLADISSYEQYF. This chain uses TRBV11-1 with TRBJ2-7; D gene uncertain. With 0 bases removed from V and 3 bases from J, the gap between germline ends came to 12 bases. Germline CDR1 and CDR2: SGHAT and FQDESV (reference sequence). The CDR3 runs to 15 residues.

In its sample, this clone was seen a few times. The chain is built from TRBV6-5 and TRBJ2-2; D is ambiguous. V was cut by 5 bases and J by 7 bases, with 14 bases left in between. This CDR3 region has 14 residues. Germline CDR1 MNHEY, CDR2 SVGAGI. This chain's CDR3 is CASSPGPAYGELFF. CDR3 nucleotide sequence: TGTGCCAGCAGTCCCGGACCTGCATACGGGGAGCTGTTTTTT.

The V and J genes are TRBV7-2 and TRBJ1-1; D not resolved. There are 13 residues in the CDR3. In germline, CDR1 is SGHTA, CDR2 FQGNSA. Trimming cost V 1 base and J 1 base, with 4 bases left between them. The CDR3 DNA is TGTGCCAGCAGCTTAGGAGAGAACACTGAAGCTTTCTTT. Amino acid sequence: CASSLGENTEAFF.